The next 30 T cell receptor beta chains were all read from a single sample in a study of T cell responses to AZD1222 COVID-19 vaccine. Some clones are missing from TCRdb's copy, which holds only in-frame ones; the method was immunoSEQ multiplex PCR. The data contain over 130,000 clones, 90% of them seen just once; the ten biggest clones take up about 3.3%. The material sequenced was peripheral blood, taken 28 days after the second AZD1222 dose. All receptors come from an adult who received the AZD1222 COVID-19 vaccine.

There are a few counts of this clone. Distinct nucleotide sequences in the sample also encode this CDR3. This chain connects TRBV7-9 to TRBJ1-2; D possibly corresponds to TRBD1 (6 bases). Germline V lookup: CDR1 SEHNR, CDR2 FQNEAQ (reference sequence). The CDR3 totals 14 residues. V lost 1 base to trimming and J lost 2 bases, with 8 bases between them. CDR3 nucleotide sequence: TGTGCCAGCAGCTTAGGTCAGGGGAACTATGGCTACACCTTC. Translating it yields CASSLGQGNYGYTF.

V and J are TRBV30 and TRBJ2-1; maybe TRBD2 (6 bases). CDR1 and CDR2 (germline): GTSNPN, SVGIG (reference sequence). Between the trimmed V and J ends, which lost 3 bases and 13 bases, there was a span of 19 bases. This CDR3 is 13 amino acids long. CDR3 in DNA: TGTGCCTGGAGCGGCGCGGGACTCATCTTCCAGTTCTTC. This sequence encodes CAWSGAGLIFQFF.

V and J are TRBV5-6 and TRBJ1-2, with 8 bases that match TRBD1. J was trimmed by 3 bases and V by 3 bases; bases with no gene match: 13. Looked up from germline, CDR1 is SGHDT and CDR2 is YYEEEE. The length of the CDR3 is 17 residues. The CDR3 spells CASSSRDRHIRHYGYTF. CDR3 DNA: TGTGCCAGCAGCTCCCGGGACAGGCACATTCGGCACTATGGCTACACCTTC.

The CDR3 DNA follows: TGTGCCAGCAGTTTCAACCCGGGACTAGCGGACACAGATACGCAGTATTTT. The encoded protein is CASSFNPGLADTDTQYF. V usage is TRBV6-2 or TRBV6-3 and J usage is TRBJ2-3; 11 nucleotides align to TRBD2. The CDR3 sequence is 17 residues long. CDR1 and CDR2 from the germline V gene are MNHEY and SVGEGT. V was pared by 4 bases and J by 2 bases, with 8 bases of the junction left unmatched.

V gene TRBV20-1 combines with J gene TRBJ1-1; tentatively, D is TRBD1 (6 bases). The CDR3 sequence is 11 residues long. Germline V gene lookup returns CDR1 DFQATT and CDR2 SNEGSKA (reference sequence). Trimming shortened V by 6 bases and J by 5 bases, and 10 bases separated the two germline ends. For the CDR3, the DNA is TGCAGTGCCAAGGGGGGGACTGAAGCTTTCTTT. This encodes CSAKGGTEAFF.

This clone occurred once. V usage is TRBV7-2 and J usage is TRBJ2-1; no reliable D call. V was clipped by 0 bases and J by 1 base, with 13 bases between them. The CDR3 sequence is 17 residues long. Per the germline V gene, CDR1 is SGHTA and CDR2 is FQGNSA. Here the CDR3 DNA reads TGTGCCAGCAGCTTAGCGCTTGGCTACCGGTCCTACAATGAGCAGTTCTTC. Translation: CASSLALGYRSYNEQFF.

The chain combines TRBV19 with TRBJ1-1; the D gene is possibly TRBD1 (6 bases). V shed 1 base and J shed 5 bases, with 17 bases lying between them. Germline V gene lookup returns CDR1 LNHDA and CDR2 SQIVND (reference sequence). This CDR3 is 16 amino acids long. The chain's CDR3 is CASSIGQSGGWTEAFF. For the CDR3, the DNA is TGTGCCAGTAGTATAGGACAGTCCGGGGGCTGGACTGAAGCTTTCTTT.

This CDR3 reads CASSIALGERDSPREQYF. The CDR3 bases are TGTGCCAGTAGTATAGCCCTGGGTGAGCGGGATAGTCCTCGCGAGCAGTACTTC. The rearrangement links TRBV19 to TRBJ2-7; 7 bases line up with TRBD2. CDR1 is LNHDA and CDR2 is SQIVND in the germline V gene (reference sequence). J was trimmed by 6 bases and V by 1 base; bases with no gene match: 18. The CDR3 is made up of 18 amino acids.

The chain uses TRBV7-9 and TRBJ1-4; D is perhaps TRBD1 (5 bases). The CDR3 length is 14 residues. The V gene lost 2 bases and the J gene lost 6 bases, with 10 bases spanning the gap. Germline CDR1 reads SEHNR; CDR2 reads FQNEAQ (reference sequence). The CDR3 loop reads CASSLRGGDEKLFF. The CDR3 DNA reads TGTGCCAGCAGCTTAAGGGGCGGGGATGAAAAACTGTTTTTT.

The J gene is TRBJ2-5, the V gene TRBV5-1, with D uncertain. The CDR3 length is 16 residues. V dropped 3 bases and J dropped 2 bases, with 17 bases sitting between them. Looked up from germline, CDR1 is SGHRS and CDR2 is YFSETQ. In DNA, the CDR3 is TGCGCCAGCAGCTCCCGAGGCCCCCAATGGCAAGAGACCCAGTACTTC. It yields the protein CASSSRGPQWQETQYF.

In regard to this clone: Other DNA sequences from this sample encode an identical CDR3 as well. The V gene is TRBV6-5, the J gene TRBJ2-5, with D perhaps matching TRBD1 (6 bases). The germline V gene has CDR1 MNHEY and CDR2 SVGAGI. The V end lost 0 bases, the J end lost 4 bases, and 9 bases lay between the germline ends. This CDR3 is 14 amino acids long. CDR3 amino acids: CASSYSRGLETQYF. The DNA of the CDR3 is TGTGCCAGCAGTTACTCGAGGGGGTTAGAGACCCAGTACTTC.

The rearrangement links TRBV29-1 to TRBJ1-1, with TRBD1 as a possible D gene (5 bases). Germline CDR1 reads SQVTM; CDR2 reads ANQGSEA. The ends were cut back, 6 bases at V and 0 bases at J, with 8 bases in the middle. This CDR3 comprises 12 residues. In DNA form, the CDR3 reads TGCAGCGTACCGGGACTGAACACTGAAGCTTTCTTT. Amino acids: CSVPGLNTEAFF.

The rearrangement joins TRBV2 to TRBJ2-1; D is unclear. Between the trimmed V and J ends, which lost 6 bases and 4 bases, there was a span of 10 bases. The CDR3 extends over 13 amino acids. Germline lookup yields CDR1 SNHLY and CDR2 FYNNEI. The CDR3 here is CASSTLAYNEQFF. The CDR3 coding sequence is TGTGCCAGCAGCACGTTGGCGTACAATGAGCAGTTCTTC. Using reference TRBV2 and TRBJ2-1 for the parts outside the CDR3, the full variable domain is EPEVTQTPSHQVTQMGQEVILRCVPISNHLYFYWYRQILGQKVEFLVSFYNNEISEKSEIFDDQFSVERPDGSNFTLKIRSTKLEDSAMYFCASSTLAYNEQFFGPGTRLTVL.

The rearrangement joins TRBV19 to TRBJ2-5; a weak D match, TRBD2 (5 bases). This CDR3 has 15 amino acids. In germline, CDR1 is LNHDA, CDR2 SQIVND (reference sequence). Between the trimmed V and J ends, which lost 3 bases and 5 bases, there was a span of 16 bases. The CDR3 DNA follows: TGTGCCAGTAGTATTACGGGAATACCTCCGGAGACCCAGTACTTC. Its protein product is CASSITGIPPETQYF.

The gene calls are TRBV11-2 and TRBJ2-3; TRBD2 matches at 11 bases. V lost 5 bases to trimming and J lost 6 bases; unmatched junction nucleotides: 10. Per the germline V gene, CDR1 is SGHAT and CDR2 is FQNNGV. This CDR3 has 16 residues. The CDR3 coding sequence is TGTGCCAGCAGCCCGGCTAGCGGGAGGCCGTGGGATACGCAGTATTTT. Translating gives CASSPASGRPWDTQYF.

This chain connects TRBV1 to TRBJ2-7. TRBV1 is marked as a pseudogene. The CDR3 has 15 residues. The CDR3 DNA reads TGCACCAGCAGCCAAGTAATATGGATAACTCGCGAGCAGTACTTC. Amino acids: CTSSQVIWITREQYF.

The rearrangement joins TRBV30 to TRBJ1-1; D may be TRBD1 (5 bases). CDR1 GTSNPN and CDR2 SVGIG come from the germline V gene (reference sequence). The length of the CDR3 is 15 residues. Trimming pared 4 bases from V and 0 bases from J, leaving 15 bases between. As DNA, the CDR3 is TGTGCCTGGACTCCGACGGGGGGGATGAACACTGAAGCTTTCTTT. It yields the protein CAWTPTGGMNTEAFF. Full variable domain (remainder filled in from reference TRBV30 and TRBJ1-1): SQTIHQWPATLVQPVGSPLSLECTVEGTSNPNLYWYRQAAGRGLQLLFYSVGIGQISSEVPQNLSASRPQDRQFILSSKKLLLSDSGFYLCAWTPTGGMNTEAFFGQGTRLTVV.

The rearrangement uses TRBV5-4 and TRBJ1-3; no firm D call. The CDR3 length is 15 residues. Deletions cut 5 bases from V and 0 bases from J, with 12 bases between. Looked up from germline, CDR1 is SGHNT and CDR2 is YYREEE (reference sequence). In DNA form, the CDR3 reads TGTGCCAGCAGGCCTCCCCGGTACTCTGGAAACACCATATATTTT. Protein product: CASRPPRYSGNTIYF.

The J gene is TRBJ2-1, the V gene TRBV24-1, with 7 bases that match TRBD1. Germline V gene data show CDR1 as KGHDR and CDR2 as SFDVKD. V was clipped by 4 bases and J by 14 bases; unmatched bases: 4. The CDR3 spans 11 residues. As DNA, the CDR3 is TGTGCCACCAGTGACAGAGACAGGGAGTTCTTC. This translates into CATSDRDREFF.

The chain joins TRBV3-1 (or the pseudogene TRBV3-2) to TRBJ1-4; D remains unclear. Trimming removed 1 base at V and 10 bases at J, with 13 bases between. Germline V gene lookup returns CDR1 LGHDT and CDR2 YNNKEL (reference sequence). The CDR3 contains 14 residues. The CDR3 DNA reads TGTGCCAGCAGCCAAGGGGCACACGCAGGAAAACTGTTTTTT. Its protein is CASSQGAHAGKLFF.

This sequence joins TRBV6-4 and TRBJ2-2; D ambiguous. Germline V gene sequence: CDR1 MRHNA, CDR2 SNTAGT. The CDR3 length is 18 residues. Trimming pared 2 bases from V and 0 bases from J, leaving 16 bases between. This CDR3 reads CASSDHFLGIANTGELFF. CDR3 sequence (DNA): TGTGCCAGCAGTGACCACTTTCTGGGAATCGCGAACACCGGGGAGCTGTTTTTT.

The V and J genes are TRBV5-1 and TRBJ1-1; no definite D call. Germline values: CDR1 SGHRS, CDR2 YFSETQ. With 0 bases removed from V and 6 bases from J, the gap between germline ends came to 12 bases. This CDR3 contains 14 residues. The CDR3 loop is CASSLAGERAEAFF. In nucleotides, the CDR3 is TGCGCCAGCAGCTTGGCTGGGGAGAGGGCTGAAGCTTTCTTT.

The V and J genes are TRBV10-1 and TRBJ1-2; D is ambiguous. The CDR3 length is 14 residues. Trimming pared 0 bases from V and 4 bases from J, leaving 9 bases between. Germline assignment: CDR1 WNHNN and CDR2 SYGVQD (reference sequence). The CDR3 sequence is CASSESPIGYGYTF. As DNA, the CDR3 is TGCGCCAGCAGTGAGTCCCCGATTGGCTATGGCTACACCTTC.

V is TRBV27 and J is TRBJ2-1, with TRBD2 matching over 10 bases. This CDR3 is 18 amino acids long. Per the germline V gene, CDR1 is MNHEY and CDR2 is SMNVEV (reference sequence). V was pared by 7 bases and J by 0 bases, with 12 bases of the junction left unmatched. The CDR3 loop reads CASTWGGSSGSSYNEQFF. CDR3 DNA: TGTGCCAGCACGTGGGGGGGGTCTAGCGGGAGCTCCTACAATGAGCAGTTCTTC.

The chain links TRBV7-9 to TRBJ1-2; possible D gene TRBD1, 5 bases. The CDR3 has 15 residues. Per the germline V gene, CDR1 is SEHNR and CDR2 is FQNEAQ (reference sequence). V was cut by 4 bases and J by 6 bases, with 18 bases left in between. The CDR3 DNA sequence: TGTGCCAGCAGCTATACGATGTTCAGAGGGGATGGCTACACCTTC. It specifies CASSYTMFRGDGYTF.

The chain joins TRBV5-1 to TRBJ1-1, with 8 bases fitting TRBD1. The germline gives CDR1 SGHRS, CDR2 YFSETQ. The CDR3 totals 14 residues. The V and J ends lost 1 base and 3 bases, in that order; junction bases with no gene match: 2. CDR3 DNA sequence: TGCGCCAGCAGCTTGCAGGGGGCGGACACTGAAGCTTTCTTT. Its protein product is CASSLQGADTEAFF.

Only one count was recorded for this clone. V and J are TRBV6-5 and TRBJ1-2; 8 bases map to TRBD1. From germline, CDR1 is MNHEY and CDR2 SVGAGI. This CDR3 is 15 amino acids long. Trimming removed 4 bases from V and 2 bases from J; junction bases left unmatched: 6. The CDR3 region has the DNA TGTGCCAGCAGTTCCCCGACAGGGGAGAACTATGGCTACACCTTC. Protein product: CASSSPTGENYGYTF.

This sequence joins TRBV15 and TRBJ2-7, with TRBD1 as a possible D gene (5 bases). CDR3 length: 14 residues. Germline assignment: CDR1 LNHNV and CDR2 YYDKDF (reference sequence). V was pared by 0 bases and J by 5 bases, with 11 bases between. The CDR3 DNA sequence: TGTGCCACCAGCAGAGATGGGGCACACGACGAGCAGTACTTC. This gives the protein CATSRDGAHDEQYF.

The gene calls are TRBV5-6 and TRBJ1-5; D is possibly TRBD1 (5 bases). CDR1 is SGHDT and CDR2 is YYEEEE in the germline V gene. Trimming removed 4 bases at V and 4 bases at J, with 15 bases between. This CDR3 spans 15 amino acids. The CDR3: CASSLSQGANQPQHF. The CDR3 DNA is TGTGCCAGCAGCCTCTCCCAGGGAGCTAATCAGCCCCAGCATTTT.

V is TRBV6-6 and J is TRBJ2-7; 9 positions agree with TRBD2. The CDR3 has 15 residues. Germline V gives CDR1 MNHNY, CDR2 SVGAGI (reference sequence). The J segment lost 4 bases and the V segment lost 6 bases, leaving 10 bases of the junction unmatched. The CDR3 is CASRLTGTSSYEQYF. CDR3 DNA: TGTGCCAGCAGACTTACCGGGACTAGCAGTTACGAGCAGTACTTC.